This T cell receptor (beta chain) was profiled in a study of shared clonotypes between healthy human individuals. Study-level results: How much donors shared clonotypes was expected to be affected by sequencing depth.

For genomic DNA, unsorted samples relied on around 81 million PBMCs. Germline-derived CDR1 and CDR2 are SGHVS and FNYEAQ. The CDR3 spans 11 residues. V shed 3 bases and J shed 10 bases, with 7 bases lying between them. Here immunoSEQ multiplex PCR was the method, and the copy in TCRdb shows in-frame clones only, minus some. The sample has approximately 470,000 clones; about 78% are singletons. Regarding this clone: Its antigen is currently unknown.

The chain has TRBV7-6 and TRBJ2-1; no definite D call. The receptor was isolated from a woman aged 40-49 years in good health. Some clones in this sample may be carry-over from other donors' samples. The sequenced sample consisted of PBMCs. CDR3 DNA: TGTGCCAGCAGCTTCGATCGCGAGCAGTTCTTC. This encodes CASSFDREQFF.